The 30 T cell receptor beta chains below all came from one sample that was sequenced in a study of blood T cell repertoires in COVID-19. TCRdb's copy holds only in-frame clones and misses some; the assay was immunoSEQ multiplex PCR. The sample records approximately 140,000 clones, around 81% being singletons. Sequenced: peripheral blood. The receptors stem from a human donor with acute or convalescent COVID-19. The donor label of this sample is uncertain.

In this sample, this clone turned up once. The chain is built from TRBV29-1 and TRBJ1-6; 10 bases align to TRBD1. CDR1 is SQVTM, CDR2 ANQGSEA, per germline. V lost 4 bases, J lost 3 bases, and 0 bases stayed unmatched. This CDR3 contains 14 residues. The CDR3 DNA is TGCAGCGTTGGGACAGGGGGCTATAATTCACCCCTCCACTTT. The encoded protein is CSVGTGGYNSPLHF.

V gene TRBV11-2 combines with J gene TRBJ1-3; TRBD1 is a possible D gene (5 bases). The V and J ends lost 5 bases and 0 bases respectively, with 14 bases between them. The CDR3 is made up of 16 amino acids. The V gene's germline CDR1 is SGHAT and CDR2 FQNNGV. CDR3 region: CASSTDTSYSGNTIYF. Written as DNA, the CDR3 is TGTGCCAGCAGCACGGACACGTCTTACTCTGGAAACACCATATATTTT. Variable domain in full (rest from reference TRBV11-2 and TRBJ1-3): EAGVAQSPRYKIIEKRQSVAFWCNPISGHATLYWYQQILGQGPKLLIQFQNNGVVDDSQLPKDRFSAERLKGVDSTLKIQPAKLEDSAVYLCASSTDTSYSGNTIYFGEGSWLTVV.

This clone was counted a single time. V is TRBV12-3 or TRBV12-4 and J is TRBJ2-2; no reliable D call. The CDR3 runs to 11 residues. The V end lost 7 bases, the J end lost 5 bases, and 5 bases lay between the germline ends. The CDR3 reads CASTFTGELFF. CDR3 sequence (DNA): TGTGCCAGCACCTTTACCGGGGAGCTGTTTTTT.

This chain connects TRBV9 to TRBJ2-1; 11 bases are a match to TRBD2. The CDR3 length is 17 residues. The germline gives CDR1 SGDLS, CDR2 YYNGEE. Losses at the gene ends were 0 bases for V and 3 bases for J; bases not matched to a gene: 5. CDR3 loop: CASSVDIAGGFYNEQFF. The CDR3 bases are TGTGCCAGCAGCGTAGATATAGCGGGGGGGTTCTACAATGAGCAGTTCTTC.

The genes are TRBV7-2 and TRBJ1-1, with no clear D. Deletions cut 2 bases from V and 1 base from J, with 5 bases between. From germline, CDR1 is SGHTA and CDR2 FQGNSA. CDR3 length: 13 residues. CDR3 loop: CASSLTRNTEAFF. The CDR3 region has the DNA TGTGCCAGCAGCTTAACACGGAACACTGAAGCTTTCTTT.

This chain joins TRBV3-1 (or the pseudogene TRBV3-2) and TRBJ1-6; D not certain. V lost 5 bases, J lost 8 bases, and 4 bases lay in between. CDR3 size: 11 residues. Germline CDR1 reads LGHDT; CDR2 reads YNNKEL (reference sequence). This CDR3 is CASSGDSPLHF. Written as DNA, the CDR3 is TGTGCCAGCAGCGGAGATTCACCCCTCCACTTT.

This chain connects TRBV12-3 or TRBV12-4 to TRBJ1-5; tentative D call: TRBD1 (6 bases). V gave up 3 bases and J gave up 15 bases, with 15 bases separating them. This CDR3 region has 12 residues. This chain's CDR3 is CASSFGRGDWHF. The CDR3 coding sequence is TGTGCCAGCAGTTTCGGCAGGGGTGATTGGCATTTT.

The chain joins TRBV19 to TRBJ2-7; D perhaps matches TRBD1 (6 bases). The V end lost 9 bases, the J end lost 2 bases, and 23 bases lay between the germline ends. The CDR3 sequence is 16 residues long. Germline CDR1 and CDR2: LNHDA and SQIVND (reference sequence). The CDR3 DNA follows: TGTGCCAGAACTTATAATCGGTGGGGGCTCCCCTACGAGCAGTACGTC. Translating it yields CARTYNRWGLPYEQYV.

The genes are TRBV6-5 and TRBJ2-2; D uncertain. The CDR3 extends over 13 amino acids. Germline V gene sequence: CDR1 MNHEY, CDR2 SVGAGI. V was shortened by 8 bases and J by 0 bases, with 7 bases between the two germline ends. This chain's CDR3 is CASRSPNTGELFF. DNA of the CDR3: TGTGCCAGCCGGTCCCCGAACACCGGGGAGCTGTTTTTT.

This clone was seen a few times. The CDR3 nucleotides read TGTGCCAGCAGTGAAGCGGCTAGCGTCGCCACAGATACGCAGTATTTT. Translation: CASSEAASVATDTQYF. The chain recombines TRBV6-1 with TRBJ2-3; perhaps TRBD2 as D (6 bases). Germline values: CDR1 MNHNS, CDR2 SASEGT. The V end was cut by 0 bases, the J end by 2 bases, with 12 bases between. The CDR3 contains 16 residues.

This chain connects TRBV7-8 to TRBJ2-7; perhaps TRBD2 as D (7 bases). The CDR3 consists of 16 residues. Germline assignment: CDR1 SGHVS and CDR2 FQNEAQ. Trimming stripped 1 base from V and 4 bases from J, with 17 bases between. CDR3 in DNA: TGTGCCAGCAGCTTAGGAGTAGGGGGGGGCAGATACGAGCAGTACGTC. The encoded protein is CASSLGVGGGRYEQYV.

This clone came up once. The chain recombines TRBV4-1 with TRBJ1-6, with D possibly matching TRBD1 (6 bases). Trimming cost V 4 bases and J 3 bases, with 13 bases left between them. The CDR3 is 16 residues long. Per the germline V gene, CDR1 is MGHRA and CDR2 is YSYEKL. The CDR3 region has the DNA TGCGCCAGCAGCCCTTTAGGGGGGGTCTATAATTCACCCCTCCACTTT. Translation gives CASSPLGGVYNSPLHF.

The gene calls are TRBV3-1 (or the pseudogene TRBV3-2) and TRBJ1-2; TRBD1 matches at 8 bases. V was pared by 5 bases and J by 6 bases, with 8 bases of the junction left unmatched. Germline V gives CDR1 LGHDT, CDR2 YNNKEL (reference sequence). The CDR3 runs 14 residues. CDR3 residues: CASSARTGSNGYTF. As DNA, the CDR3 is TGTGCCAGCAGCGCTCGGACAGGGAGTAATGGCTACACCTTC.

The rearrangement uses TRBV14 and TRBJ1-2; TRBD1 aligns across 8 bases. V shed 1 base, J shed 13 bases, and the junction held 5 bases outside the gene matches. The CDR3 contains 12 residues. The germline V gene encodes CDR1 SGHDN and CDR2 FVKESK. The CDR3 here is CASSQADRVTTF. The CDR3 nucleotides read TGTGCCAGCAGCCAAGCGGACAGGGTTACCACCTTC.

The chain links TRBV7-8 to TRBJ1-2, with D possibly matching TRBD1 (6 bases). The V gene's germline CDR1 is SGHVS and CDR2 FQNEAQ. The V end lost 6 bases, the J end lost 6 bases, and 14 bases lay between the germline ends. The CDR3 consists of 13 residues. The CDR3 sequence is CASRFYSGDGYTF. The CDR3 DNA sequence: TGTGCCAGCAGGTTCTATTCAGGGGATGGCTACACCTTC.

The genes are TRBV2 and TRBJ1-2; TRBD1 matches at 7 bases. Germline V gene lookup returns CDR1 SNHLY and CDR2 FYNNEI. The CDR3 sequence is 14 residues long. J gave up 12 bases and V 2 bases, and 12 bases lay outside the gene matches. This CDR3 is CASSEYLAQGENTF. In nucleotides, the CDR3 is TGTGCCAGCAGTGAATATTTGGCGCAGGGGGAGAACACCTTC.

This chain links TRBV24-1 with TRBJ1-5; 9 positions agree with TRBD1. This CDR3 spans 15 amino acids. CDR1 KGHDR and CDR2 SFDVKD come from the germline V gene. The trim removed 5 bases at V and 6 bases at J, leaving 7 bases unmatched. The CDR3 nucleotides are TGTGCCACCAGTGTCGGGACAGGGTCGGTTCAGCCCCAGCATTTT. Translation gives CATSVGTGSVQPQHF.

The CDR3 reads CASSLTSTDTQYF. As DNA, the CDR3 is TGTGCCAGCAGCTTGACAAGCACAGATACGCAGTATTTT. The genes are TRBV13 and TRBJ2-3; no firm D call. Germline loops: CDR1 PRHDT, CDR2 FYEKMQ (reference sequence). V was trimmed by 3 bases and J by 0 bases, leaving 4 bases between them. The CDR3 covers 13 residues. The full variable domain, in which reference TRBV13 and TRBJ2-3 provide the parts outside the CDR3, is AAGVIQSPRHLIKEKRETATLKCYPIPRHDTVYWYQQGPGQDPQFLISFYEKMQSDKGSIPDRFSAQQFSDYHSELNMSSLELGDSALYFCASSLTSTDTQYFGPGTRLTVL.

The gene calls are TRBV2 and TRBJ2-1; 8 bases fit TRBD2. CDR1 is SNHLY, CDR2 FYNNEI, per germline. The CDR3 totals 15 residues. The trim removed 6 bases at V and 4 bases at J, leaving 8 bases unmatched. The CDR3 nucleotides are TGTGCCAGCAGCTTACTAGCGGCTTTTTACAATGAGCAGTTCTTC. Translating gives CASSLLAAFYNEQFF.

The chain uses TRBV11-1 and TRBJ2-7; 10 bases are shared with TRBD2. Germline V gene sequence: CDR1 SGHAT, CDR2 FQDESV (reference sequence). J lost 2 bases, V lost 0 bases, and 1 base had no gene match. This CDR3 contains 15 residues. CDR3 DNA sequence: TGTGCCAGCAGCTTAGCGCTAGCGGGGGCCTACGAGCAGTACTTC. Amino acid sequence: CASSLALAGAYEQYF. Looking up the rest from reference TRBV11-1 and TRBJ2-7 gives the full variable domain: EAEVAQSPRYKITEKSQAVAFWCDPISGHATLYWYRQILGQGPELLVQFQDESVVDDSQLPKDRFSAERLKGVDSTLKIQPAELGDSAMYLCASSLALAGAYEQYFGPGTRLTVT.

This chain uses TRBV24-1 with TRBJ2-2; 8 positions match TRBD1. Germline V gene data show CDR1 as KGHDR and CDR2 as SFDVKD. This CDR3 is built from 17 residues. V shed 4 bases and J 4 bases; nucleotides not matched to a gene: 10. The CDR3 region is CATSDWTGKKGTGELFF. CDR3 nucleotides: TGTGCCACCAGTGACTGGACAGGGAAGAAGGGCACCGGGGAGCTGTTTTTT.

The V and J genes are TRBV7-9 and TRBJ2-7; D unresolved. Germline V gene lookup returns CDR1 SEHNR and CDR2 FQNEAQ (reference sequence). V lost 1 base and J lost 3, with 10 bases in between. The CDR3 spans 14 residues. The CDR3 region has the DNA TGTGCCAGCAGCTTAGTAGGCAGGAACTACGAGCAGTACTTC. Protein product: CASSLVGRNYEQYF.

The rearrangement joins TRBV11-2 to TRBJ1-1; 9 bases line up with TRBD1. CDR3 length: 17 amino acids. The germline V gene has CDR1 SGHAT and CDR2 FQNNGV. The V and J ends lost 4 bases and 3 bases, in that order; junction bases with no gene match: 12. The CDR3, as DNA: TGTGCCAGCAGCTCACACAGGGGGCAAGTTAGCGACACTGAAGCTTTCTTT. Protein sequence: CASSSHRGQVSDTEAFF.

This chain connects TRBV29-1 to TRBJ2-7, with 9 bases identical to TRBD1. CDR1 and CDR2 from the germline V gene are SQVTM and ANQGSEA. CDR3 length: 12 residues. J gave up 3 bases and V 6 bases, and 3 bases lay outside the gene matches. CDR3 coding DNA: TGCAGCGTCGAGGGACAGGGCTACGAGCAGTACTTC. This sequence encodes CSVEGQGYEQYF.

The chain uses TRBV6-4 and TRBJ2-3; tentative D call: TRBD2 (7 bases). V was shortened by 4 bases and J by 6 bases, with 17 bases between the two germline ends. CDR1 is MRHNA and CDR2 is SNTAGT in the germline V gene. The CDR3 runs to 15 residues. Here the CDR3 DNA reads TGTGCCAGCAGTGCCGCGGGGGCCCCCCCGGATACGCAGTATTTT. Translating it yields CASSAAGAPPDTQYF.

V is TRBV19 and J is TRBJ2-1; the D is unclear. The CDR3 is made up of 14 amino acids. Germline values: CDR1 LNHDA, CDR2 SQIVND (reference sequence). Trimming stripped 3 bases from V and 4 bases from J, with 10 bases between. CDR3 in DNA: TGTGCCAGTAGTATGATTTCAGGATACAATGAGCAGTTCTTC. As protein: CASSMISGYNEQFF.

This sequence joins TRBV2 and TRBJ1-2; the match to TRBD1 covers 8 bases. The CDR3 contains 14 residues. Germline V gives CDR1 SNHLY, CDR2 FYNNEI. V trimming: 2 bases; J trimming: 8 bases; junction bases outside the gene matches: 7. The CDR3 loop reads CASSESGQGHGYTF. The CDR3, as DNA: TGTGCCAGCAGTGAAAGCGGACAGGGACACGGCTACACCTTC.

CDR3 loop: CASDRDRGVDEQFF. Written as DNA, the CDR3 is TGTGCCAGCGACCGGGACAGGGGGGTTGATGAGCAGTTCTTC. V usage is TRBV6-5 and J usage is TRBJ2-1, with 11 bases identical to TRBD1. The CDR3 covers 14 residues. From germline, CDR1 is MNHEY and CDR2 SVGAGI. J gave up 8 bases and V 8 bases, and 8 bases lay outside the gene matches.

The V and J genes are TRBV2 and TRBJ2-1; 13 nucleotides match TRBD2. The length of the CDR3 is 15 residues. CDR1 is SNHLY and CDR2 is FYNNEI in the germline V gene. V lost 8 bases to trimming and J lost 3 bases; unmatched junction nucleotides: 4. CDR3 bases: TGTGCCAGCCGACTAGCGGGGGGTAACTACAATGAGCAGTTCTTC. Its protein product is CASRLAGGNYNEQFF. Based on the CDR3 plus reference TRBV2 and TRBJ2-1, the full variable domain is EPEVTQTPSHQVTQMGQEVILRCVPISNHLYFYWYRQILGQKVEFLVSFYNNEISEKSEIFDDQFSVERPDGSNFTLKIRSTKLEDSAMYFCASRLAGGNYNEQFFGPGTRLTVL.

This clone has only a few counts. V is TRBV6-5 and J is TRBJ2-7; 8 bases fit TRBD2. J gave up 4 bases and V 7 bases, and 3 bases lay outside the gene matches. The CDR3 runs 12 residues. The germline V gene has CDR1 MNHEY and CDR2 SVGAGI. This chain's CDR3 is CASTSGGYEQYF. For the CDR3, the DNA is TGTGCCAGCACCTCGGGAGGGTACGAGCAGTACTTC.